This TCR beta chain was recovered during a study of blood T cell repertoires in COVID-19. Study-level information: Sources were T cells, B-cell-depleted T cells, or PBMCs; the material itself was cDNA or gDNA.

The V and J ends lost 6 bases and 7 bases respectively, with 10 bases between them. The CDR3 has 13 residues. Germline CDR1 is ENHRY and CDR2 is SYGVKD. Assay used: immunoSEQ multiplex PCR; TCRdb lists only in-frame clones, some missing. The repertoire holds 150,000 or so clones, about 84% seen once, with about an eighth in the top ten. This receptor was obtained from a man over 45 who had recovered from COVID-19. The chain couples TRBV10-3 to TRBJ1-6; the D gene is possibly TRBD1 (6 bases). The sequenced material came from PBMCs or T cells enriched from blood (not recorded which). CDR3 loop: CAISLDSNSPLHF. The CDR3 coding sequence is TGTGCCATCAGCCTGGACAGCAATTCACCCCTCCACTTT.